This T cell receptor beta chain appears in the sequencing data of a study of T-cell reconstitution after alpha-beta-depleted transplantation in children. Trimming shortened V by 0 bases and J by 4 bases, and 18 bases separated the two germline ends. CDR3 size: 17 residues. CDR1 and CDR2 (germline): SGHVS, FNYEAQ. Unique molecular identifiers were incorporated into the prepared TCRbeta library. TCRdb processed the PCR reads anew with MiXCR; each CDR3 protein has one entry. The sample holds about 110,000 distinct CDR3 sequences; about 9.3% are singletons and the top ten take roughly 8%. The chain carries TRBV7-6 and TRBJ1-2, with a tentative D call TRBD1 (6 bases). Sequenced here: PBMCs from the stem cell graft donor, sampled from the stem cell graft. The source is a human donor who donated a stem cell graft to a child with acute lymphoblastic leukemia. The CDR3 sequence: CASSLAPGHDPSYGYTF. CDR3 nucleotide sequence: TGTGCCAGCAGCTTAGCGCCGGGACACGATCCGTCCTATGGCTACACCTTC.